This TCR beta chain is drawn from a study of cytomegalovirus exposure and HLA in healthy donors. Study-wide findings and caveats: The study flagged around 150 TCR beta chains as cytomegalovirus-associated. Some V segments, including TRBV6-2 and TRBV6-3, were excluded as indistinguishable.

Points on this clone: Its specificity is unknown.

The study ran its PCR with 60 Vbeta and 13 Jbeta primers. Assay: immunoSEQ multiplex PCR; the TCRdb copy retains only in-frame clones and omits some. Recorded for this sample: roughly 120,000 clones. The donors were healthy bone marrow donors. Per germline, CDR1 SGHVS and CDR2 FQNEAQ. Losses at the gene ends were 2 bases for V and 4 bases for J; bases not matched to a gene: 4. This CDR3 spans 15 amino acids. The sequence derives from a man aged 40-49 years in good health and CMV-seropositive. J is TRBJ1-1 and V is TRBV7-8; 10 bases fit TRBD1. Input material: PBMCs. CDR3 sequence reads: CASSLWDRGPTEAFF. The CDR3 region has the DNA TGTGCCAGCAGCTTATGGGACAGGGGACCCACTGAAGCTTTCTTT.